This T cell receptor beta chain was retrieved from a study of neurological immune-mediated disorders. The sorted libraries were prepared using around 990,000 CD4+ or CD8+ T cells that had themselves been sorted. Study results and caveats: TCR clonal expansion peaked in HTLV-1-associated myelopathy patients and was lowest in multiple sclerosis patients.

This clonotype showed up many times. The antigen is not known. The output of every sequencing run exceeded 180 million TCR-beta sequences, derived from 15-18 subjects. TCRdb re-called the 5' RACE reads through MiXCR, storing one row per CDR3 protein. The data show about 41,000 distinct CDR3 sequences, about 14% seen once. The CDR3 loop spans 17 amino acids. This clonotype originated in a woman in her sixties or seventies with HTLV-1-associated myelopathy (HAM/TSP). The gene calls are TRBV21-1 and TRBJ1-1. TRBV21-1 is marked as a pseudogene. The specimen was CD4+ T cells from blood. The CDR3, as DNA: TGTGCCAGCAGCAAAGGCCTTAAGTTCGGGGATGACACTGAAGCTTTCTTT. Residues: CASSKGLKFGDDTEAFF.